This TCR beta chain was recorded in a study of T cells in Graves' hyperthyroidism and ophthalmopathy. This clonotype has at least ten counts. Its target is unknown. Authors of the study amplified TCR beta CDR3 regions from RNA transcripts. When the TCR CDR3 underwent first-round RT-PCR, the HTBI primer set was used. TCRdb re-called the multiplex PCR reads through MiXCR, storing one row per CDR3 protein. The top ten clones hold roughly 20% of a sample with roughly 500,000 distinct CDR3 sequences, about 45% of them seen once. Overall study findings and caveats: Most thyroid clonotypes with frequency above 0.001 were detected in blood. Model output signaled ophthalmopathy a median approximately 6.2 months ahead of onset. Ophthalmopathy stood apart from stable hyperthyroidism in a 13 V-J model.

CDR1 and CDR2 from the germline V gene are MDHEN and SYDVKM. The V and J ends lost 3 bases and 5 bases respectively, with 16 bases between them. The CDR3 has 15 amino acids. Diagnoses used clinical symptoms, serum thyroxine and TRAb, thyroid ultrasound and orbital computed tomography. The source is an adult woman with Graves' disease, either hyperthyroidism or ophthalmopathy (not recorded which). The sequencing input was peripheral blood or thyroid tissue (not recorded which). The chain joins TRBV28 to TRBJ1-1, with D perhaps matching TRBD1 (6 bases). CDR3 coding DNA: TGTGCCAGCAGTTTTAACAGGGCGAGGAGAACTGAAGCTTTCTTT. This translates into CASSFNRARRTEAFF. Drawing the rest from reference TRBV28 and TRBJ1-1, the complete variable domain is DVKVTQSSRYLVKRTGEKVFLECVQDMDHENMFWYRQDPGLGLRLIYFSYDVKMKEKGDIPEGYSVSREKKERFSLILESASTNQTSMYLCASSFNRARRTEAFFGQGTRLTVV.